The 21 T cell receptor beta chains reported below all come from one sample, sequenced in a study of T cell changes during pregnancy in multiple sclerosis. This table comes from immunoSEQ multiplex PCR, and its TCRdb copy is limited to in-frame clones, with some not included. In the table there are tens of thousands of clones, more than 80% of which are singletons. The sequencing here drew on peripheral blood, taken in the second trimester of pregnancy. All receptors come from a female donor with multiple sclerosis, enrolled in a pregnancy study.

The V call is TRBV21-1, the J call TRBJ1-5; the table gives TRBD1 as D, unverified against the DNA. TRBV21-1 counts as a pseudogene. This CDR3 has 16 amino acids. The CDR3 DNA sequence: TGTGCCAGCAGCGCCCGGGACAGTCGTCATAATCAGCCCCAGCATTTT. Residues: CASSARDSRHNQPQHF.

The genes are TRBV11-2 and TRBJ1-2; possible D gene TRBD1, 6 bases. V lost 5 bases and J 2 bases, leaving 9 bases between the germline ends. CDR1 is SGHAT, CDR2 FQNNGV, per germline. This CDR3 comprises 13 residues. The CDR3 DNA reads as TGTGCCAGCAGCGTCACAGGGAACTATGGCTACACCTTC. Translation gives CASSVTGNYGYTF.

This sequence joins TRBV16 and TRBJ1-2; maybe TRBD1 (5 bases). The CDR3 length is 15 residues. The V and J ends lost 3 bases and 8 bases respectively, with 19 bases between them. CDR1 and CDR2 (germline): KGHSY, FQNENV. CDR3 sequence (DNA): TGTGCCAGCAGCCACTCGCCGACAGACCCTAGGGGCTACACCTTC. This encodes CASSHSPTDPRGYTF.

The genes are TRBV2 and TRBJ2-3, with 7 nucleotides matching TRBD2. The germline V gene has CDR1 SNHLY and CDR2 FYNNEI. Trimming at V came to 6 bases and at J to 6 bases, leaving 6 bases not matched to a gene. The CDR3 loop spans 13 amino acids. In nucleotides, the CDR3 is TGTGCCAGCAGGGAAAGTAGCGGGGATACGCAGTATTTT. This sequence encodes CASRESSGDTQYF.

The CDR3 region has the DNA TGTGCCAGCAGCCTATTCCAGGGAGGCACTGAAGCTTTCTTT. It is translated as CASSLFQGGTEAFF. The chain joins TRBV7-9 to TRBJ1-1; D may be TRBD1 (5 bases). CDR1 is SEHNR and CDR2 is FQNEAQ in the germline V gene (reference sequence). This CDR3 contains 14 residues. V lost 5 bases, J lost 4 bases, and 14 bases lay in between.

The rearrangement links TRBV7-2 to TRBJ1-2; 7 positions match TRBD1. This CDR3 spans 14 amino acids. V was clipped by 5 bases and J by 4 bases; unmatched bases: 7. Germline V gene data show CDR1 as SGHTA and CDR2 as FQGNSA. In nucleotides, the CDR3 is TGTGCCAGCAGCCCCGGGAGGGGGCCCTATGGCTACACCTTC. It translates to CASSPGRGPYGYTF.

This chain connects TRBV5-4 to TRBJ2-2; 8 nucleotides agree with TRBD1. This CDR3 has 16 residues. Germline assignment: CDR1 SGHNT and CDR2 YYREEE (reference sequence). With 4 bases clipped from V and 1 base from J, the junction kept 6 bases outside the gene matches. This chain's CDR3 is CASSESGTGNTGELFF. The CDR3 DNA reads as TGTGCCAGCAGCGAATCCGGGACAGGGAACACCGGGGAGCTGTTTTTT.

This chain uses TRBV7-9 with TRBJ2-1, with 9 bases that match TRBD1. This CDR3 is built from 18 residues. Losses at the gene ends were 5 bases for V and 2 bases for J; bases not matched to a gene: 13. The germline gives CDR1 SEHNR, CDR2 FQNEAQ (reference sequence). CDR3: CASSTRDRDVGPYNEQFF. CDR3 coding DNA: TGTGCCAGCAGCACCCGGGACAGGGACGTTGGACCCTACAATGAGCAGTTCTTC. The complete variable domain, with remaining parts taken from reference TRBV7-9 and TRBJ2-1, reads DTGVSQNPRHKITKRGQNVTFRCDPISEHNRLYWYRQTLGQGPEFLTYFQNEAQLEKSRLLSDRFSAERPKGSFSTLEIQRTEQGDSAMYLCASSTRDRDVGPYNEQFFGPGTRLTVL.

The chain employs TRBV11-2 and TRBJ2-4, with a weak D call TRBD1 (6 bases). Trimming cost V 4 bases and J 3 bases, with 13 bases left between them. The germline gives CDR1 SGHAT, CDR2 FQNNGV. The CDR3 contains 15 residues. Written as DNA, the CDR3 is TGTGCCAGCAGCTATTCGACAGGCGGCAAAAACATTCAGTACTTC. Amino acids: CASSYSTGGKNIQYF.

The V gene is TRBV29-1, the J gene TRBJ2-1; 7 nucleotides match TRBD2. The CDR3 consists of 14 residues. CDR1 and CDR2 from the germline V gene are SQVTM and ANQGSEA. V was clipped by 1 base and J by 9 bases; unmatched bases: 9. In DNA form, the CDR3 reads TGCAGCGTTGAAGGAGCCCGACTAGCCGGTGAGCAGTTCTTC. The encoded protein is CSVEGARLAGEQFF.

This clone is a singleton in its sample. This rearrangement joins TRBV7-6 to TRBJ2-6; D not certain. V lost 0 bases and J 2 bases, leaving 5 bases between the germline ends. The CDR3 spans 15 residues. The germline V gene has CDR1 SGHVS and CDR2 FNYEAQ. The chain's CDR3 is CASSLAVAGANVLTF. The CDR3 coding sequence is TGTGCCAGCAGCTTAGCGGTAGCTGGGGCCAACGTCCTGACTTTC.

This chain links TRBV7-6 with TRBJ1-4; TRBD1 aligns across 7 bases. The CDR3 extends over 13 amino acids. The germline V gene encodes CDR1 SGHVS and CDR2 FNYEAQ. V was clipped by 4 bases and J by 8 bases; unmatched bases: 4. The CDR3 region has the DNA TGTGCCAGCAGCTATCGACAGGGCGAAAAACTGTTTTTT. It yields the protein CASSYRQGEKLFF.

This chain connects TRBV6-6 to TRBJ1-5; D is unresolved. CDR3 length: 16 residues. CDR1 is MNHNY and CDR2 is SVGAGI in the germline V gene (reference sequence). Trimming took 5 bases from V and 4 from J, leaving 18 bases between them. The CDR3 loop reads CASSPTQRVTNQPQHF. The CDR3 DNA follows: TGTGCCAGCAGTCCAACACAGAGGGTCACAAATCAGCCCCAGCATTTT.

This chain uses TRBV5-6 with TRBJ1-3; possible D gene TRBD1, 5 bases. The CDR3 length is 14 residues. CDR1 and CDR2 from the germline V gene are SGHDT and YYEEEE. V lost 0 bases, J lost 3 bases, and 7 bases lay in between. CDR3 DNA sequence: TGTGCCAGCAGCTTGGAAGACAGTGGAAACACCATATATTTT. It yields the protein CASSLEDSGNTIYF.

The chain recombines TRBV9 with TRBJ2-1, with 7 positions matching TRBD2. This CDR3 is built from 15 residues. From germline, CDR1 is SGDLS and CDR2 YYNGEE. V lost 0 bases to trimming and J lost 7 bases; unmatched junction nucleotides: 7. The CDR3 region is CASSVATGGGNEQFF. The CDR3 DNA reads TGTGCCAGCAGCGTAGCAACGGGGGGAGGTAATGAGCAGTTCTTC.

The count of this clone is one. This chain uses TRBV7-2 with TRBJ2-6; a possible D gene is TRBD1 (7 bases). The CDR3 runs 18 residues. The V and J ends lost 5 bases and 0 bases respectively, with 17 bases between them. The germline V gene encodes CDR1 SGHTA and CDR2 FQGNSA. CDR3 nucleotides: TGTGCCAGCAGCCCCCTGCGGGGACAGAGCTCTGGGGCCAACGTCCTGACTTTC. Translation gives CASSPLRGQSSGANVLTF. Full variable domain (missing parts from reference TRBV7-2 and TRBJ2-6): GAGVSQSPSNKVTEKGKDVELRCDPISGHTALYWYRQSLGQGLEFLIYFQGNSAPDKSGLPSDRFSAERTGGSVSTLTIQRTQQEDSAVYLCASSPLRGQSSGANVLTFGAGSRLTVL.

The CDR3, as DNA: TGTGCCAGCAGCCTTAAGACAGGTTATAATTCCTACGAGCAGTACTTC. Its translation is CASSLKTGYNSYEQYF. The chain has TRBV5-4 and TRBJ2-7; tentatively, D is TRBD1 (6 bases). There are 16 residues in the CDR3. Germline assignment: CDR1 SGHNT and CDR2 YYREEE (reference sequence). V lost 4 bases and J 1 base, leaving 18 bases between the germline ends.

In this sample, this clone turned up once. The CDR3 is CAISEVISGRHLYEQYF. In DNA, the CDR3 is TGTGCCATCAGTGAGGTGATTAGCGGGCGGCACCTCTACGAGCAGTACTTC. This chain links TRBV10-3 with TRBJ2-7; the match to TRBD2 covers 7 bases. CDR1 is ENHRY, CDR2 SYGVKD, per germline. The CDR3 is 17 amino acids. The V and J ends lost 2 bases and 3 bases, in that order; junction bases with no gene match: 13.

The chain has TRBV25-1 and TRBJ1-1, with a possible D match to TRBD1 (6 bases). The CDR3 totals 17 residues. V was trimmed by 2 bases and J by 2 bases, leaving 18 bases between them. Germline loops: CDR1 MGHDK, CDR2 SYGVNS. The DNA for the CDR3 is TGTGCCAGCAGTGAACCCGGGGACAAGGGCGCAAACACTGAAGCTTTCTTT. It codes for CASSEPGDKGANTEAFF.

The chain employs TRBV7-2 and TRBJ1-2; D gene uncertain. Trimming cost V 5 bases and J 0 bases, with 10 bases left between them. Germline CDR1 is SGHTA and CDR2 is FQGNSA. CDR3 length equals 14 residues. This chain's CDR3 is CASSQEDANYGYTF. In DNA, the CDR3 is TGTGCCAGCAGCCAGGAGGATGCTAACTATGGCTACACCTTC. The full variable domain, its missing parts supplied by reference TRBV7-2 and TRBJ1-2, is GAGVSQSPSNKVTEKGKDVELRCDPISGHTALYWYRQSLGQGLEFLIYFQGNSAPDKSGLPSDRFSAERTGGSVSTLTIQRTQQEDSAVYLCASSQEDANYGYTFGSGTRLTVV.

The chain has TRBV25-1 and TRBJ2-3; D possibly corresponds to TRBD2 (7 bases). Germline values: CDR1 MGHDK, CDR2 SYGVNS. V dropped 1 base and J dropped 3 bases, with 11 bases sitting between them. The CDR3 has 15 residues. The CDR3 loop reads CASSEWGGLTDTQYF. The CDR3 DNA is TGTGCCAGCAGTGAATGGGGGGGCCTGACAGATACGCAGTATTTT.